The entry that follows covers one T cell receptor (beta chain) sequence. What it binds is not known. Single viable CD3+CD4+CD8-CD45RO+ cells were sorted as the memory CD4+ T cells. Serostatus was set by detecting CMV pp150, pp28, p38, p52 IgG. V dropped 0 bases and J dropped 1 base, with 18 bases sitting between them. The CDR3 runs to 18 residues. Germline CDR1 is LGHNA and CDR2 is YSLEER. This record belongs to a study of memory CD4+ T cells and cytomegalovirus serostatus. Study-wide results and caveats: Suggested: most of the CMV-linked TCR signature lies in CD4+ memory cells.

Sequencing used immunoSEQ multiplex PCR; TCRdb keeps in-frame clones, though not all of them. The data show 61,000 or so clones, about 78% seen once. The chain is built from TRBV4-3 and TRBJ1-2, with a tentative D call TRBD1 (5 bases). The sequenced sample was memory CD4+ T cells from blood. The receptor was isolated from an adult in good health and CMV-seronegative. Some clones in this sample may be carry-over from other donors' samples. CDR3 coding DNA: TGCGCCAGCAGCCAAGAAGCGGCAGGGCCCCCTTTTAACTATGGCTACACCTTC. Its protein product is CASSQEAAGPPFNYGYTF.